Listed here are 11 T cell receptor beta chains from one sample, sequenced in a study of identical twins. TCRdb used MiXCR to reprocess the 5' RACE reads, holding one entry per CDR3 protein. The sample carries fewer than 250,000 distinct CDR3 sequences, 6% to 8.5% recorded once. The same sample was also used in a study of yellow fever vaccine responses in identical twins.

Sequenced input: CD8+ T cells sorted from blood. These receptors all stem from a woman in her late teens or twenties in good health.

CDR3 sequence: CSAAPGGTLYNEQFF. The CDR3 DNA reads as TGCAGCGCCGCCCCGGGGGGGACCCTCTACAATGAGCAGTTCTTC. The V gene is TRBV29-1, the J gene TRBJ2-1, with TRBD2 matching 8 bases. J gave up 3 bases and V 7 bases, and 11 bases lay outside the gene matches. Germline CDR1 is SQVTM and CDR2 is ANQGSEA. The CDR3 runs 15 residues.

This clonotype was counted only a few times. CDR3 loop: CASSKTPGHPYEQYV. CDR3 nucleotide sequence: TGTGCCAGCAGTAAAACACCGGGACACCCATACGAGCAGTACGTC. The V and J genes are TRBV6-1 and TRBJ2-7; a weak D match, TRBD1 (6 bases). Germline V gene lookup returns CDR1 MNHNS and CDR2 SASEGT. Deletions cut 5 bases from V and 4 bases from J, with 18 bases between. There are 15 residues in the CDR3.

On this clonotype: A read error may be the cause here, since a much bigger clone is one base away. V gene TRBV5-1 combines with J gene TRBJ2-1, with TRBD2 identical over 13 bases. This CDR3 has 16 residues. Germline CDR1 reads SGHRS; CDR2 reads YFSETQ. V shed 4 bases and J 7 bases; nucleotides not matched to a gene: 8. The CDR3 DNA is TGCGCCAGCAGCCTCAGCTGGACTAGCGGGAGTAATGAGCAGTTCTTC. Protein product: CASSLSWTSGSNEQFF.

This clonotype came up many times. The genes are TRBV7-9 and TRBJ2-7; 9 bases agree with TRBD2. In germline, CDR1 is SEHNR, CDR2 FQNEAQ (reference sequence). The CDR3 runs to 15 residues. V shed 2 bases, J shed 0 bases, and the junction held 2 bases outside the gene matches. The chain's CDR3 is CASSLRSGGSYEQYV. DNA of the CDR3: TGTGCCAGCAGCTTACGTAGCGGGGGCTCCTACGAGCAGTACGTC.

This chain connects TRBV7-9 to TRBJ1-2, with 9 bases aligning to TRBD1. Trimming removed 5 bases from V and 3 bases from J; junction bases left unmatched: 7. The CDR3 runs to 15 residues. The germline gives CDR1 SEHNR, CDR2 FQNEAQ (reference sequence). This chain's CDR3 is CASSTPGQGDYGYTF. CDR3 nucleotide sequence: TGTGCCAGCAGCACACCGGGACAGGGAGACTATGGCTACACCTTC.

Many counts were recorded for this clonotype. DNA for the CDR3: TGTGCCAGCAGTTTCTTAGGACTCGAACAAGAGACCCAGTACTTC. Amino acids: CASSFLGLEQETQYF. This chain joins TRBV12-3 or TRBV12-4 and TRBJ2-5, with a weak D call TRBD2 (5 bases). Trimming removed 3 bases from V and 2 bases from J, with 13 bases in between. The length of the CDR3 is 15 residues.

This clonotype occurred many times. The genes are TRBV29-1 and TRBJ2-3; D is perhaps TRBD1 or TRBD2 (5 bases each). The CDR3 is made up of 18 amino acids. V was pared by 0 bases and J by 4 bases, with 23 bases between. Germline CDR1 SQVTM, CDR2 ANQGSEA. CDR3: CSVEDLTVLGVGADTQYF. CDR3 sequence (DNA): TGCAGCGTTGAAGACCTTACCGTGTTGGGGGTTGGGGCAGATACGCAGTATTTT.

This clonotype appeared a few times. The CDR3 reads CASTPRLGTGELFF. CDR3 nucleotides: TGTGCCAGCACCCCGAGGTTGGGGACCGGGGAGCTGTTTTTT. The rearrangement uses TRBV7-3 and TRBJ2-2, with D uncertain. Germline V gene lookup returns CDR1 SGHTA and CDR2 FQGTGA. The CDR3 contains 14 residues. Trimming removed 7 bases at V and 5 bases at J, with 14 bases between.

The sample holds a few counts of this clonotype. V gene TRBV6-1 combines with J gene TRBJ1-4, with D perhaps matching TRBD1 (6 bases). Deletions cut 6 bases from V and 8 bases from J, with 13 bases between. CDR1 MNHNS and CDR2 SASEGT come from the germline V gene. The CDR3 covers 13 residues. The CDR3 spells CASRPGVAEKLFF. The DNA of the CDR3 is TGTGCCAGCAGGCCAGGGGTAGCCGAAAAACTGTTTTTT.

This clonotype was detected ten times or more. V is TRBV12-3 or TRBV12-4 and J is TRBJ1-1; 9 bases fit TRBD1. CDR3 length: 15 residues. V lost 5 bases, J lost 1 base, and 5 bases stayed unmatched. The CDR3 nucleotides are TGTGCCAGCAGTCTTTCGGACAGGGGGAACACTGAAGCTTTCTTT. As protein: CASSLSDRGNTEAFF.

This clonotype was recorded at least ten times. The chain combines TRBV10-3 with TRBJ2-1, with 11 positions matching TRBD2. Germline V gene data show CDR1 as ENHRY and CDR2 as SYGVKD. The CDR3 has 15 residues. The V gene end was trimmed by 5 bases and the J gene end by 4 bases; junction bases not matched to a gene: 4. CDR3 amino acids: CAISTGTSGYNEQFF. The CDR3 DNA sequence: TGTGCCATCAGTACCGGGACTAGCGGATACAATGAGCAGTTCTTC.